The table lists the clone carrying this T cell receptor (beta chain) with many counts. Its specificity is not known. These data come from a study of T cells after yellow fever vaccination. Study as a whole: Fractions containing few cells were prepared with SMART-Seq v4 Ultra Low Input. Study-level points and caveats: Few clonotypes appeared in both CD4 and CD8 compartments. From the bulk population, abundant clonotypes could contaminate and appear within FACS-sorted repertoires.

CDR1 SGHTA and CDR2 FQGNSA come from the germline V gene. CDR3 size: 13 residues. V gave up 5 bases and J gave up 4 bases, with 9 bases separating them. A 5'RACE template-switching step, the method used to make TCR cDNA, added a universal primer site and UMIs. TCRdb passed the 5' RACE reads through MiXCR, listing each CDR3 protein once. The sample has approximately 160,000 distinct CDR3 sequences; approximately 6.2% are singletons. The sequenced sample was CD4+ T cells sorted from PBMCs, obtained on the day of the first yellow fever vaccination. This chain connects TRBV7-2 to TRBJ2-1, with D uncertain. This TCR derives from a man between 18 and 29 years old who received the YFV17D yellow fever vaccine. CDR3 residues: CASSPNSYNEQFF. CDR3 nucleotide sequence: TGTGCCAGCAGCCCCAACTCGTACAATGAGCAGTTCTTC.